This TCR beta chain was sequenced for a study of T cells in localized non-small cell lung cancer. This CDR3 spans 15 amino acids. The germline V gene has CDR1 SNHLY and CDR2 FYNNEI. Trimming at V came to 8 bases and at J to 0 bases, leaving 5 bases not matched to a gene. Libraries were prepared by immunoSEQ multiplex PCR; TCRdb keeps only in-frame clonotypes and omits some of them. Of tens of thousands of clones in the sample, more than 70% were seen once. This TCR came from a female donor older than 55 with stage I lung adenocarcinoma. Sample: peripheral blood, taken before any cancer treatment. The genes are TRBV2 and TRBJ1-4, with 8 bases lining up with TRBD1. The CDR3 loop is CASGQGFTTNEKLFF. CDR3 DNA sequence: TGTGCCAGCGGACAGGGATTTACAACTAATGAAAAACTGTTTTTT.